This T cell receptor beta chain was captured by sequencing in a study of cytomegalovirus exposure and HLA in healthy donors. Whole-study findings and limits: For cytomegalovirus status, the classifier reportedly gave diagnoses with high specificity and sensitivity.

About this clone: Antigen specificity is unknown.

The repertoire was sequenced with immunoSEQ multiplex PCR; TCRdb's copy has only in-frame clones and lacks some. The data show 30,000 to 40,000 clones, 85% to 95% seen once. J was trimmed by 7 bases and V by 6 bases; bases with no gene match: 7. The CDR3 covers 14 residues. CDR1 and CDR2 from the germline V gene are SGHRS and YFSETQ. The receptor's source is a man in his late teens or twenties in good health and CMV-seronegative. The sample was PBMCs. The rearrangement joins TRBV5-1 to TRBJ1-3, with 10 bases aligning to TRBD1. CDR3 amino acids: CASTIEDRGNTIYF. CDR3 bases: TGCGCCAGCACCATAGAGGACAGGGGGAACACCATATATTTT. Variable domain in full (rest from reference TRBV5-1 and TRBJ1-3): KAGVTQTPRYLIKTRGQQVTLSCSPISGHRSVSWYQQTPGQGLQFLFEYFSETQRNKGNFPGRFSGRQFSNSRSEMNVSTLELGDSALYLCASTIEDRGNTIYFGEGSWLTVV.